This T cell receptor beta chain was captured by sequencing in a study of radiotherapy plus CTLA-4 blockade in lung cancer. Study information: Among all patients, approximately 17% showed objective responses, while 30% to 35% had disease control. Broader study findings: After treatment with radiotherapy plus ipilimumab, TCR clones that came from the tumor expanded in blood.

Regarding this clone: The antigen remains undetermined.

Looked up from germline, CDR1 is MNHNS and CDR2 is SASEGT. This CDR3 is built from 13 residues. V lost 3 bases and J lost 4, with 8 bases in between. Only in-frame clones appear in the TCRdb table, and some are missing; sequencing was by immunoSEQ multiplex PCR. Of under 35,000 clones in the sample, under 85% were seen once. Those with chemo-refractory metastatic non-small-cell lung cancer were treated with focal radiation combined with CTLA-4 blockade using ipilimumab. This clonotype originated in a human donor with non-small cell lung cancer whose response to radiotherapy plus ipilimumab could not be evaluated. Sequences were derived from peripheral blood, sampled from a patient treated with radiotherapy plus ipilimumab. The chain carries TRBV6-1 and TRBJ2-3; D is perhaps TRBD2 (6 bases). The CDR3 loop is CASSERGADTQYF. Here the CDR3 DNA reads TGTGCCAGCAGTGAGCGGGGTGCAGATACGCAGTATTTT.